These 10 T cell receptor beta chains share one sample of origin, sequenced in a study of blood T cell repertoires in COVID-19 (TCRdb year 2020). The method behind the library was the immunoSEQ multiplex PCR assay. TCRdb limited this immuneACCESS table to in-frame rearrangements with V and J called. A share of clones is missing; checked studies link under half to unresolved V genes, and the rest is unexplained. The sample has 75,000 to 100,000 clones on record, about 86% of them singletons. The biggest ten clones account for 15% of the sample. The sample was peripheral blood. These receptors were taken from a human donor in a cohort sampled during active COVID-19.

This chain uses TRBV3-1 (or the pseudogene TRBV3-2) with TRBJ1-6; 7 bases line up with TRBD1. V lost 5 bases to trimming and J lost 0 bases; unmatched junction nucleotides: 13. In germline, CDR1 is LGHDT, CDR2 YNNKEL (reference sequence). This CDR3 region has 19 residues. The CDR3 protein is CASSALGIGGSSYNSPLHF. The CDR3 DNA is TGTGCCAGCAGCGCCCTTGGCATAGGGGGCAGCTCCTATAATTCACCCCTCCACTTT.

The rearrangement joins TRBV3-1 (or the pseudogene TRBV3-2) to TRBJ2-3, with 15 bases identical to TRBD2. Trimming removed 4 bases from V and 3 bases from J; junction bases left unmatched: 5. Germline CDR1 LGHDT, CDR2 YNNKEL (reference sequence). The CDR3 runs 17 residues. The CDR3 region is CASSPGTSGRSTDTQYF. Written as DNA, the CDR3 is TGTGCCAGCAGCCCCGGGACTAGCGGGAGGTCGACAGATACGCAGTATTTT.

J is TRBJ1-3 and V is TRBV11-2; D perhaps matches TRBD1 (5 bases). Germline lookup yields CDR1 SGHAT and CDR2 FQNNGV. The germline V and J ends were trimmed by 4 bases and 0 bases, with 16 bases remaining between them. This CDR3 has 17 residues. CDR3 DNA sequence: TGTGCCAGCAGCTCAAACGCCGGGGGTTTCTCTGGAAACACCATATATTTT. Its protein is CASSSNAGGFSGNTIYF.

This chain uses TRBV30 with TRBJ1-5, with D perhaps TRBD1 (6 bases). The CDR3 covers 15 residues. Germline CDR1 and CDR2: GTSNPN and SVGIG (reference sequence). Trimming took off 1 base at V and 2 bases at J, with 12 bases between the two ends. CDR3 coding DNA: TGTGCCTGGAGTGCCTGGGACATGGGCAATCAGCCCCAGCATTTT. Protein sequence: CAWSAWDMGNQPQHF.

The chain joins TRBV13 to TRBJ2-3, with 12 bases matching TRBD2. The CDR3 has 16 amino acids. The germline V gene has CDR1 PRHDT and CDR2 FYEKMQ (reference sequence). The trim removed 2 bases at V and 8 bases at J, leaving 8 bases unmatched. CDR3 in DNA: TGTGCCAGCAGCTTACTAGCGGGAGGGCCGGTGGGTACGCAGTATTTT. Translating it yields CASSLLAGGPVGTQYF.

V is TRBV7-2 and J is TRBJ1-1, with 12 bases lining up with TRBD1. The junction had 11 bases not matched to a gene; V was cut back by 5 bases and J by 4 bases. This CDR3 region has 17 residues. Germline loops: CDR1 SGHTA, CDR2 FQGNSA. Here the CDR3 DNA reads TGTGCCAGCAGCACACCGGGACAGGGGGCATTTCGCACTGAAGCTTTCTTT. This sequence encodes CASSTPGQGAFRTEAFF.

This chain links TRBV30 with TRBJ2-5; 9 nucleotides line up with TRBD2. The germline V gene has CDR1 GTSNPN and CDR2 SVGIG (reference sequence). The CDR3 loop spans 13 amino acids. The ends lost 5 bases at V and 5 bases at J; junction bases unmatched: 6. CDR3 protein: CAWAGGRRETQYF. CDR3 DNA sequence: TGTGCCTGGGCGGGGGGGAGGCGGGAGACCCAGTACTTC.

This chain links TRBV30 with TRBJ2-3, with D possibly TRBD1 on 5 matching bases. The CDR3 sequence is 13 residues long. V lost 2 bases and J lost 8, with 14 bases in between. Germline values: CDR1 GTSNPN, CDR2 SVGIG (reference sequence). The CDR3 loop reads CAWSPGPGSTQYF. The CDR3 DNA follows: TGTGCCTGGAGTCCAGGGCCCGGATCTACGCAGTATTTT.

This clone turned up a few times. The V gene is TRBV6-2 or TRBV6-3, the J gene TRBJ1-5, with 8 bases lining up with TRBD1. CDR1 MNHEY and CDR2 SVGEGT come from the germline V gene. The CDR3 totals 14 residues. V lost 6 bases to trimming and J lost 6 bases; unmatched junction nucleotides: 7. CDR3 in amino acids: CASSPQGASQPQHF. For the CDR3, the DNA is TGTGCCAGCAGCCCCCAGGGGGCTAGTCAGCCCCAGCATTTT.

The chain couples TRBV2 to TRBJ2-5; TRBD1 aligns across 8 bases. The CDR3 spans 15 residues. Per germline, CDR1 SNHLY and CDR2 FYNNEI. With V trimmed by 6 bases and J by 7 bases, 13 bases remained unmatched. CDR3: CASSNTRTGRGTQYF. The CDR3 DNA sequence: TGTGCCAGCAGCAACACCCGGACAGGGCGCGGGACCCAGTACTTC.